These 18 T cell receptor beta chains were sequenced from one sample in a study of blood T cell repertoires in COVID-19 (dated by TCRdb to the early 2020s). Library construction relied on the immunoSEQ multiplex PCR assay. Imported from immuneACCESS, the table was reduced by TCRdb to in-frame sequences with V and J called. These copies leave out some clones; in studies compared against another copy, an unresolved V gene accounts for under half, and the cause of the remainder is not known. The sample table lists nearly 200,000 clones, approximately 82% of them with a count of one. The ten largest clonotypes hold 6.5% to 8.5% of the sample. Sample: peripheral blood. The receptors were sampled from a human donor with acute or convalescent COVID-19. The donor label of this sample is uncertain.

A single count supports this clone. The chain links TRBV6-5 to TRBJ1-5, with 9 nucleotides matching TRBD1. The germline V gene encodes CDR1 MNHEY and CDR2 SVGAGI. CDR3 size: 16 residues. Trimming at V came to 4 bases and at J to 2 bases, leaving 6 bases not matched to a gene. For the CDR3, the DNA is TGTGCCAGCAGTTTACAGGGGGCCGTGGGCAATCAGCCCCAGCATTTT. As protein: CASSLQGAVGNQPQHF.

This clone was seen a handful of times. CDR3 nucleotides: TGTGCCAGCAGTGAAGCAGGGACAGGGTTTAGCAATCAGCCCCAGCATTTT. Translation: CASSEAGTGFSNQPQHF. V and J are TRBV6-1 and TRBJ1-5; TRBD1 matches 9 bases. This CDR3 spans 17 amino acids. Germline CDR1 is MNHNS and CDR2 is SASEGT. V lost 0 bases and J lost 0; bases outside the gene matches: 3.

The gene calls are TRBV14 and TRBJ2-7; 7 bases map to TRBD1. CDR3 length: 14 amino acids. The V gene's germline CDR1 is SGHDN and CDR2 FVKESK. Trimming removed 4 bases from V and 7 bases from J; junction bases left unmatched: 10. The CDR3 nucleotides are TGTGCCAGCAGCCTAAGACAGGGAATGGGGGAGCAGTACTTC. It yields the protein CASSLRQGMGEQYF. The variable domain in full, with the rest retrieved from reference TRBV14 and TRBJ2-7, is EAGVTQFPSHSVIEKGQTVTLRCDPISGHDNLYWYRRVMGKEIKFLLHFVKESKQDESGMPNNRFLAERTGGTYSTLKVQPAELEDSGVYFCASSLRQGMGEQYFGPGTRLTVT.

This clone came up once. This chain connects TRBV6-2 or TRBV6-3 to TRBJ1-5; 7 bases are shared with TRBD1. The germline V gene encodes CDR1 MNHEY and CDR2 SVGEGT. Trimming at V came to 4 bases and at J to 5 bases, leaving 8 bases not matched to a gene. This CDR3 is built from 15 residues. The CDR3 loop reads CASSSVRGGDQPQHF. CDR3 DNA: TGTGCCAGCAGTTCTGTACGAGGGGGCGATCAGCCCCAGCATTTT.

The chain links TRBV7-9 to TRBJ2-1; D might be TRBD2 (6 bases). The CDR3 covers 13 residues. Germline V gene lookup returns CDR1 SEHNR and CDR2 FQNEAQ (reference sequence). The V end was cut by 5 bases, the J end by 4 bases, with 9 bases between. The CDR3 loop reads CASSGRNYNEQFF. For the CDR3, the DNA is TGTGCCAGCAGCGGGAGGAATTACAATGAGCAGTTCTTC.

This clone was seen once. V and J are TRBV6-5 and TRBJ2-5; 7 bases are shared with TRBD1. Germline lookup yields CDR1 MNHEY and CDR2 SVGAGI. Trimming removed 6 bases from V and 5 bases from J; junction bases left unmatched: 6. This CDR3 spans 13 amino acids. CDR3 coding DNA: TGTGCCAGCAGGCCGACAGGGTCCGAGACCCAGTACTTC. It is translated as CASRPTGSETQYF.

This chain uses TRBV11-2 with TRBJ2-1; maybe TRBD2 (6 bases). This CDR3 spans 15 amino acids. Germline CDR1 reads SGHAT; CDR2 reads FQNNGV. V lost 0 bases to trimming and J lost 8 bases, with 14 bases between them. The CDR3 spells CASSLDGAGGDEQFF. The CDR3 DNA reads TGTGCCAGCAGCTTAGATGGGGCGGGCGGGGATGAGCAGTTCTTC.

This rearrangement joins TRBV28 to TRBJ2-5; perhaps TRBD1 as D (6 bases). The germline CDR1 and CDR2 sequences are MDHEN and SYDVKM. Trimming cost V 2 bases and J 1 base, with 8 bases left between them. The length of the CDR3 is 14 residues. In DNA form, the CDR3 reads TGTGCCAGCAGTTTACAGGGGTTCCAAGAGACCCAGTACTTC. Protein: CASSLQGFQETQYF.

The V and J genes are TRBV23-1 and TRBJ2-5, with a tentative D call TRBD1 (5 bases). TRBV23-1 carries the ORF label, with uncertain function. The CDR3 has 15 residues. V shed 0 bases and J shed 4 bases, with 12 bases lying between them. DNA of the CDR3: TGCGCCAGCAGTCAATCGAGACAGAACGGAGAGACCCAGTACTTC. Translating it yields CASSQSRQNGETQYF.

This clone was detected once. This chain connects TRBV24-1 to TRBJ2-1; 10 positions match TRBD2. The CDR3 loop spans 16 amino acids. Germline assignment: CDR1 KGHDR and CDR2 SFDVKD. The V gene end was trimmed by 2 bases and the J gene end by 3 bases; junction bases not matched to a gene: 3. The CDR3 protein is CATSDSAGGLYNEQFF. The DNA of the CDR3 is TGTGCCACCAGTGATTCAGCGGGAGGGCTCTACAATGAGCAGTTCTTC.

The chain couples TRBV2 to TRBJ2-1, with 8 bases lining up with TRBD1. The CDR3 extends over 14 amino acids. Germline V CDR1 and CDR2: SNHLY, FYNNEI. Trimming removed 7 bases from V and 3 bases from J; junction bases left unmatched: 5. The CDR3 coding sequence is TGTGCCAGCAACCGGGACAGGTTCTACAATGAGCAGTTCTTC. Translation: CASNRDRFYNEQFF. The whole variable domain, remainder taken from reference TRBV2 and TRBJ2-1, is EPEVTQTPSHQVTQMGQEVILRCVPISNHLYFYWYRQILGQKVEFLVSFYNNEISEKSEIFDDQFSVERPDGSNFTLKIRSTKLEDSAMYFCASNRDRFYNEQFFGPGTRLTVL.

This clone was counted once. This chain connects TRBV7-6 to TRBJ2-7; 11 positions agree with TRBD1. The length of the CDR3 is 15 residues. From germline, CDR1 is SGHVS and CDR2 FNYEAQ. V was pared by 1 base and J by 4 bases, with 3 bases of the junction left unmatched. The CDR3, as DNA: TGTGCCAGCAGCTTAGGGGACAGGGGGGCATACGAGCAGTACTTC. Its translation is CASSLGDRGAYEQYF. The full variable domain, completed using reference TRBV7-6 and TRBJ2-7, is GAGVSQSPRYKVTKRGQDVALRCDPISGHVSLYWYRQALGQGPEFLTYFNYEAQQDKSGLPNDRFSAERPEGSISTLTIQRTEQRDSAMYRCASSLGDRGAYEQYFGPGTRLTVT.

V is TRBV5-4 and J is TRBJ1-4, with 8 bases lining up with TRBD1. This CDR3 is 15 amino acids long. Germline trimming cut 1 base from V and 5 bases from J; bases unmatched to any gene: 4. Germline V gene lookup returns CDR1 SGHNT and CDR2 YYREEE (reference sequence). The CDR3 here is CASSLWTGPNEKLFF. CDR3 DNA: TGTGCCAGCAGCTTGTGGACAGGGCCGAATGAAAAACTGTTTTTT.

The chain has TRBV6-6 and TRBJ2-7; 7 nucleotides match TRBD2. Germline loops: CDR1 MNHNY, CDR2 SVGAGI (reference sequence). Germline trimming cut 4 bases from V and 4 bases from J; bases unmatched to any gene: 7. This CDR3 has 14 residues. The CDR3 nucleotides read TGTGCCAGCAGTTCGCTAGCGGACGTATACGAGCAGTACTTC. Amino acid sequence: CASSSLADVYEQYF.

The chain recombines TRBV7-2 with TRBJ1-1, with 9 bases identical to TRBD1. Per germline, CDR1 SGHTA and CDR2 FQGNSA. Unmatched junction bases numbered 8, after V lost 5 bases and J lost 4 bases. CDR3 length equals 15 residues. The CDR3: CASSRDRGVGTEAFF. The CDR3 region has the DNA TGTGCCAGCAGCCGCGACAGGGGGGTTGGCACTGAAGCTTTCTTT. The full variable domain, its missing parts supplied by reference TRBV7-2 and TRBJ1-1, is GAGVSQSPSNKVTEKGKDVELRCDPISGHTALYWYRQSLGQGLEFLIYFQGNSAPDKSGLPSDRFSAERTGGSVSTLTIQRTQQEDSAVYLCASSRDRGVGTEAFFGQGTRLTVV.

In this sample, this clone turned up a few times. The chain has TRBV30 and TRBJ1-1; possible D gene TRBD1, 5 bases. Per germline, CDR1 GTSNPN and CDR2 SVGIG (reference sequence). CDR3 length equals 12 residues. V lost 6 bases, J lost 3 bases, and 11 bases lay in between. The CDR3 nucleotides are TGTGCCTGTTCAGGGAAGGACACTGAAGCTTTCTTT. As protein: CACSGKDTEAFF.

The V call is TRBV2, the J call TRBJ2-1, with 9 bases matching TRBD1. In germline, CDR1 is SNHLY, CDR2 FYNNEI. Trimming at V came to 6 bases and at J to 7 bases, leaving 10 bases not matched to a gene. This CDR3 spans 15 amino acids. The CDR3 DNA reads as TGTGCCAGCAGCGCTACAGGGGGCGTTCTTAATGAGCAGTTCTTC. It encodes CASSATGGVLNEQFF. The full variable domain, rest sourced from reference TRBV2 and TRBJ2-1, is EPEVTQTPSHQVTQMGQEVILRCVPISNHLYFYWYRQILGQKVEFLVSFYNNEISEKSEIFDDQFSVERPDGSNFTLKIRSTKLEDSAMYFCASSATGGVLNEQFFGPGTRLTVL.

CDR3 in amino acids: CASSYAGQGIYEQYF. The CDR3 DNA reads TGTGCCAGCAGTTACGCGGGACAGGGGATCTACGAGCAGTACTTC. The chain uses TRBV6-6 and TRBJ2-7; 10 bases are shared with TRBD1. The J segment lost 3 bases and the V segment lost 2 bases, leaving 4 bases of the junction unmatched. There are 15 residues in the CDR3. Germline V gives CDR1 MNHNY, CDR2 SVGAGI (reference sequence).